This T cell receptor beta chain was captured in a study of cytomegalovirus exposure and HLA in healthy donors. Study-level findings and limits: A further, later analysis showed that HLA-associated TCR beta chains (compared with equally common others) were more clonally expanded. Diagnosis of cytomegalovirus status made by the classifier reportedly showed high specificity and sensitivity. Some V segments, TRBV6-2 and TRBV6-3 among them, were indistinguishable and were therefore excluded.

With regard to this clone: Its specificity is not known. One junction end disagrees with the germline gene, perhaps due to a read error.

The PCR ran on 60 Vbeta and 13 Jbeta primers. Assay: immunoSEQ multiplex PCR; the TCRdb copy retains only in-frame clones and omits some. The sample consists of around 32,000 clones, around 40% of them appearing once. Looked up from germline, CDR1 is MNHEY and CDR2 is SMNVEV (reference sequence). The CDR3 covers 15 residues. The chain carries TRBV27 and TRBJ2-1; 10 bases are shared with TRBD2. This receptor was obtained from a woman in her forties or fifties in good health and CMV-seronegative. The sequenced material came from PBMCs. Written as DNA, the CDR3 is TGTGCCAGCAGTATCAGACTAGCGGGCGACAAAGAGCAGTTCTTC. This translates into CASSIRLAGDKEQFF.